This T cell receptor beta chain was found in a study of blood T cell repertoires in COVID-19. Background on the study: Samples came from the United States, Italy and Spain, spanning acute and convalescent COVID-19. The analysed material was cDNA or gDNA that came from T cells, B-cell-depleted T cells, or PBMCs.

With 2 bases clipped from V and 8 bases from J, the junction kept 8 bases outside the gene matches. Per germline, CDR1 MDHEN and CDR2 SYDVKM. This CDR3 has 14 residues. Original data processing: The assay estimated nucleated cells by amplifying reference gene primers. Clones were read by immunoSEQ multiplex PCR, and TCRdb kept only the in-frame ones, dropping some. From that table come the V and J calls and clone size; the DNA was used to work out D and trimming. The sample consists of some 200,000 clones, around 90% of them appearing once. The source material was peripheral blood. This chain uses TRBV28 with TRBJ1-2, with TRBD1 identical over 7 bases. This TCR was recovered from a man under 40 with acute or convalescent COVID-19. DNA of the CDR3: TGTGCCAGCAGTTTAGGGGCAGGGGGTGAGGGCTACACCTTC. This sequence encodes CASSLGAGGEGYTF.